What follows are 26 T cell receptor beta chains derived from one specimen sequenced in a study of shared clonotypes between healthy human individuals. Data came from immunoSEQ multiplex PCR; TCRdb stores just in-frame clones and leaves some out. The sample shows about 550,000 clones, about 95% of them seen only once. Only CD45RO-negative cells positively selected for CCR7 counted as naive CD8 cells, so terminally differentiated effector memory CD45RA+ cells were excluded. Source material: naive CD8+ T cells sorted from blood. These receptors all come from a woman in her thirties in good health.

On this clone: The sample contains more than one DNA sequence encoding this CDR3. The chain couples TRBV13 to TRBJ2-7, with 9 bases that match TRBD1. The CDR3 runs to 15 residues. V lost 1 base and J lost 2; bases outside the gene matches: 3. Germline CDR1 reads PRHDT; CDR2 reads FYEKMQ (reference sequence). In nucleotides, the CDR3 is TGTGCCAGCAGCTTAGTGGGACAGGGCGCCTACGAGCAGTACTTC. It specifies CASSLVGQGAYEQYF.

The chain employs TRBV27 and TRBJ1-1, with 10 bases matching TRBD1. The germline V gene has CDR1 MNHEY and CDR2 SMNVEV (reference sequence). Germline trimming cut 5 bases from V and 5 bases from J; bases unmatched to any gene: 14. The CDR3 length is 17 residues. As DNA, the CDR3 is TGTGCCAGCAGTCCCGGCCCGGGACAGGGGCGGGGGACTGAAGCTTTCTTT. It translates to CASSPGPGQGRGTEAFF.

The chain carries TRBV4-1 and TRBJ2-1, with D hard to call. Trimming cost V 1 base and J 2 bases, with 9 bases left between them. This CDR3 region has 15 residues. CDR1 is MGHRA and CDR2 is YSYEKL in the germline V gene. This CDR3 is CASSQVLETYNEQFF. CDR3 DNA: TGCGCCAGCAGCCAAGTGCTCGAAACCTACAATGAGCAGTTCTTC.

The CDR3 is CAWNGGTFSYNEQFF. The CDR3 DNA reads as TGTGCCTGGAATGGAGGGACTTTCTCCTACAATGAGCAGTTCTTC. The chain combines TRBV30 with TRBJ2-1; D is perhaps TRBD2 (6 bases). From germline, CDR1 is GTSNPN and CDR2 SVGIG (reference sequence). The CDR3 length is 15 residues. V was clipped by 4 bases and J by 0 bases, with 13 bases between them.

The DNA for the CDR3 is TGTGCCAGCAGCTTGGTAAGGACAGGGTTAACTAATGAAAAACTGTTTTTT. Protein: CASSLVRTGLTNEKLFF. The chain combines TRBV5-6 with TRBJ1-4; 8 bases line up with TRBD1. The CDR3 contains 17 residues. V was pared by 0 bases and J by 1 base, with 5 bases of the junction left unmatched. The germline gives CDR1 SGHDT, CDR2 YYEEEE.

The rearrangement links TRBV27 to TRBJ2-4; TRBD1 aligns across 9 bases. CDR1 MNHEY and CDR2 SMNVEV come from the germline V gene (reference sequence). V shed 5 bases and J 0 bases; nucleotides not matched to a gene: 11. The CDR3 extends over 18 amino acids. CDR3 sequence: CASSPSRDRDLAKNIQYF. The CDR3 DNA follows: TGTGCCAGCAGTCCGTCCCGGGACAGGGATTTAGCCAAAAACATTCAGTACTTC.

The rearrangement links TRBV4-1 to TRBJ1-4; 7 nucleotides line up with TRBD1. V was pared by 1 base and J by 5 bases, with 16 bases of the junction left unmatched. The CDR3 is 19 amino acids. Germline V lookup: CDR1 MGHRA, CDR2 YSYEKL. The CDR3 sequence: CASSQGQYPGTVKNEKLFF. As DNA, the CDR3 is TGCGCCAGCAGCCAAGGCCAATACCCCGGGACAGTGAAGAATGAAAAACTGTTTTTT.

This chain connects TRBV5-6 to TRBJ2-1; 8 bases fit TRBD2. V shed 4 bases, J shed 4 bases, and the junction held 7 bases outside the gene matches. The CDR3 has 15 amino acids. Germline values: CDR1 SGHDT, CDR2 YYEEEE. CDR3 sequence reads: CASSLGVAGYNEQFF. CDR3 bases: TGTGCCAGCAGCCTCGGAGTAGCGGGGTACAATGAGCAGTTCTTC. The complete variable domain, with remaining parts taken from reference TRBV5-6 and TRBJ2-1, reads DAGVTQSPTHLIKTRGQQVTLRCSPKSGHDTVSWYQQALGQGPQFIFQYYEEEERQRGNFPDRFSGHQFPNYSSELNVNALLLGDSALYLCASSLGVAGYNEQFFGPGTRLTVL.

CDR3 nucleotides: TGTGCCAGCAGTCCCCGGGGCGCATCACAGGGCTACACTGAAGCTTTCTTT. It yields the protein CASSPRGASQGYTEAFF. The chain has TRBV27 and TRBJ1-1; D might be TRBD1 (6 bases). Trimming took off 5 bases at V and 3 bases at J, with 22 bases between the two ends. The CDR3 covers 17 residues. Germline CDR1 reads MNHEY; CDR2 reads SMNVEV (reference sequence).

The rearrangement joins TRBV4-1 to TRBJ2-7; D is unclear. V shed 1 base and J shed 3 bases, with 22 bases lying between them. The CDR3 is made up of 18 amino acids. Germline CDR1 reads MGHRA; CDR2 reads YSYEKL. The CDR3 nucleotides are TGCGCCAGCAGCCAAGTAGGCCCAGCCCAAAGGCGTGACTACGAGCAGTACTTC. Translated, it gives CASSQVGPAQRRDYEQYF.

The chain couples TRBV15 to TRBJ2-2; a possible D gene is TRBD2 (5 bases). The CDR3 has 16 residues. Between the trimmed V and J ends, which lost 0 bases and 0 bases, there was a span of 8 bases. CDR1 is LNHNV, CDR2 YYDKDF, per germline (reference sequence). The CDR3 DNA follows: TGTGCCACCAGCAGAGACGGGAATGCGAACACCGGGGAGCTGTTTTTT. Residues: CATSRDGNANTGELFF.

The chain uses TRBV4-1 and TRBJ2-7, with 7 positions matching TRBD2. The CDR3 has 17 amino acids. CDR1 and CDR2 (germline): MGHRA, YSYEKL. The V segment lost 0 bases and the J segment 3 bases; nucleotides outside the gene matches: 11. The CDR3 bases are TGCGCCAGCAGCCAAGATCTCGGGCTAGCGGTAAACTACGAGCAGTACTTC. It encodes CASSQDLGLAVNYEQYF.

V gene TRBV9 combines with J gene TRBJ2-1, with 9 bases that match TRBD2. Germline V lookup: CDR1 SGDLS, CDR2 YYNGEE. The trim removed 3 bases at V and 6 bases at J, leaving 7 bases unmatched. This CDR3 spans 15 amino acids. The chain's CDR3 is CASSAPGLAGNEQFF. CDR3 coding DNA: TGTGCCAGCAGCGCCCCGGGACTAGCAGGCAATGAGCAGTTCTTC.

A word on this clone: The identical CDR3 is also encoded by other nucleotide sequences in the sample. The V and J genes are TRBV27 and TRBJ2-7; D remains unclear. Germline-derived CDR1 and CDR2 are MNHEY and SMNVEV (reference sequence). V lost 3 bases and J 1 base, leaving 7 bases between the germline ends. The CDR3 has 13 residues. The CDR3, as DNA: TGTGCCAGCAGTTTTACGGGTTCCTACGAGCAGTACTTC. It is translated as CASSFTGSYEQYF.

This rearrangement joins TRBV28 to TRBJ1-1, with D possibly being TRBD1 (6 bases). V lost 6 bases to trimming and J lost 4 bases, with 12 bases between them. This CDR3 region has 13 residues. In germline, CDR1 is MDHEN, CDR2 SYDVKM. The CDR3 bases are TGTGCCAGCAGACAGGGTTGGAGCACTGAAGCTTTCTTT. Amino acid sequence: CASRQGWSTEAFF.

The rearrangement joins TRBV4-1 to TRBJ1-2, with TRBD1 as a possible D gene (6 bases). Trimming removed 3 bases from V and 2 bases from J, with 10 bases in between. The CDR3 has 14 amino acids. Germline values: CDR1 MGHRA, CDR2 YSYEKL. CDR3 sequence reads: CASSHRGMNYGYTF. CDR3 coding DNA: TGCGCCAGCAGCCACAGGGGTATGAACTATGGCTACACCTTC.

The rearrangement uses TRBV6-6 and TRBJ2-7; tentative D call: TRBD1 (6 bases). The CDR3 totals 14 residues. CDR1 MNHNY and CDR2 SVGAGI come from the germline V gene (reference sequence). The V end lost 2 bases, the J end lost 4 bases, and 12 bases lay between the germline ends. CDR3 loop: CASSYDRSTYEQYF. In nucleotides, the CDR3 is TGTGCCAGCAGTTACGACAGGTCTACTTACGAGCAGTACTTC.

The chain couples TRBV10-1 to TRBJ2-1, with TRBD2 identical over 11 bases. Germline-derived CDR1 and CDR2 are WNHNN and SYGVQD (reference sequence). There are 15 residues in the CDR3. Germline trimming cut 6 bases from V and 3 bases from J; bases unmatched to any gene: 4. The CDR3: CASSRTSGLYNEQFF. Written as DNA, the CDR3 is TGCGCCAGCAGCCGGACTAGCGGGCTCTACAATGAGCAGTTCTTC.

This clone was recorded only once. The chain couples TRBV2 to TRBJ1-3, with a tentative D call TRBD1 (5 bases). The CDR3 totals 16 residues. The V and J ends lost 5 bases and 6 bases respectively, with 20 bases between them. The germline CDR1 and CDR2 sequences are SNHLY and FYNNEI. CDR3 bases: TGTGCCAGCAGTCCCAACCGGGGGTCTACGGAAAACACCATATATTTT. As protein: CASSPNRGSTENTIYF. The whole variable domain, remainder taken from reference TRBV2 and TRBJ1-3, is EPEVTQTPSHQVTQMGQEVILRCVPISNHLYFYWYRQILGQKVEFLVSFYNNEISEKSEIFDDQFSVERPDGSNFTLKIRSTKLEDSAMYFCASSPNRGSTENTIYFGEGSWLTVV.

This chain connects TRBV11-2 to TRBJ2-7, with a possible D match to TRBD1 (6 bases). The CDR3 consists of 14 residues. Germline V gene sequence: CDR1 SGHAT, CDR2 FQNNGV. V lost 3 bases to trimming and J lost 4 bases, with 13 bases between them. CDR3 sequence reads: CASSFGGAYYEQYF. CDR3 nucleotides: TGTGCCAGCAGCTTTGGGGGCGCTTATTACGAGCAGTACTTC.

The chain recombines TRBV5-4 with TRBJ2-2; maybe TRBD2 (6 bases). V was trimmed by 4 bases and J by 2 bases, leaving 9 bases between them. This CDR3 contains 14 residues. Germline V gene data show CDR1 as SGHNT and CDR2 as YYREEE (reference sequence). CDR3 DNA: TGTGCCAGCAGCCGGGACTCAAACACCGGGGAGCTGTTTTTT. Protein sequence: CASSRDSNTGELFF.

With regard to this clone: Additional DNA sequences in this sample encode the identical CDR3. CDR3 nucleotide sequence: TGTGCCAGCAGCCCAGGACTAGCGGGGTACGAGCAGTACTTC. Translating gives CASSPGLAGYEQYF. The chain uses TRBV9 and TRBJ2-7; 12 bases map to TRBD2. CDR3 length: 14 amino acids. The germline gives CDR1 SGDLS, CDR2 YYNGEE. V lost 4 bases and J lost 4; bases outside the gene matches: 3.

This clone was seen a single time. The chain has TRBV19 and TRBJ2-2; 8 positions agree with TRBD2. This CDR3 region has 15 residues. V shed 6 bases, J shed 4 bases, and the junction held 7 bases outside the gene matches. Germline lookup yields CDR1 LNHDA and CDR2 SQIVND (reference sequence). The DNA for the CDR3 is TGTGCCAGTAGCTTATTAGCGGGATCCACCGGGGAGCTGTTTTTT. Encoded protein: CASSLLAGSTGELFF.

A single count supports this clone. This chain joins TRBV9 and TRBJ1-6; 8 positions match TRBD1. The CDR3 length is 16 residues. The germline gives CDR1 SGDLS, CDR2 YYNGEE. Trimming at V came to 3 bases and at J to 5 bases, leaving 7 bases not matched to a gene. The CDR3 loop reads CASSGIQGANNSPLHF. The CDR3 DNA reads TGTGCCAGCAGCGGGATCCAGGGGGCGAATAATTCACCCCTCCACTTT.

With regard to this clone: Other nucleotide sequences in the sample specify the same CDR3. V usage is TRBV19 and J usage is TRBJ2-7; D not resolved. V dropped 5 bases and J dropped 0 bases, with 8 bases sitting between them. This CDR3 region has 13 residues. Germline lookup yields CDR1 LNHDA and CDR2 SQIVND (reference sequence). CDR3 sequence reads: CASSFGPSYEQYF. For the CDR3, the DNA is TGTGCCAGTAGTTTCGGCCCCTCCTACGAGCAGTACTTC. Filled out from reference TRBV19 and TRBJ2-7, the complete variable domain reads DGGITQSPKYLFRKEGQNVTLSCEQNLNHDAMYWYRQDPGQGLRLIYYSQIVNDFQKGDIAEGYSVSREKKESFPLTVTSAQKNPTAFYLCASSFGPSYEQYFGPGTRLTVT.

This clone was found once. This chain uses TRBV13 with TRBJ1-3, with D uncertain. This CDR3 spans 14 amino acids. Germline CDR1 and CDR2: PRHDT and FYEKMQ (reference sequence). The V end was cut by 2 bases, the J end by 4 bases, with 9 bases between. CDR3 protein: CASSLNTGGNTIYF. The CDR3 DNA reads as TGTGCCAGCAGCTTAAACACGGGAGGAAACACCATATATTTT.